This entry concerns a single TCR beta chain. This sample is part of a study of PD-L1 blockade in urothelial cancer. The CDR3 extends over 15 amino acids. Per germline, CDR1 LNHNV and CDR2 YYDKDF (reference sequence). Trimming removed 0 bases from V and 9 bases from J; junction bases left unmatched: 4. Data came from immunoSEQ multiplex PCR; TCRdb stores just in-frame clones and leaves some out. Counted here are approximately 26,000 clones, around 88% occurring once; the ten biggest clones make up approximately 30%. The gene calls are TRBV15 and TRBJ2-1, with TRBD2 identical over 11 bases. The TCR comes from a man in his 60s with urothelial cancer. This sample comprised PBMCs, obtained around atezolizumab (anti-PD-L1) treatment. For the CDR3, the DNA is TGTGCCACCAGCAGAGATCCCCTAGCGGGGGGTGAGCAGTTCTTC. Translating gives CATSRDPLAGGEQFF.